This section outlines one T cell receptor (beta chain) sequence together with its context. Only in-frame clones appear in the TCRdb table, and some are missing; sequencing was by immunoSEQ multiplex PCR. The sample yields 45,000 to 70,000 clones, approximately 80% seen once. The record originates from a study of blood T cell repertoires in COVID-19. In the study overall: Researchers got acute and convalescent COVID-19 samples from the United States, Italy and Spain.

From germline, CDR1 is LGHDT and CDR2 YNNKEL (reference sequence). V lost 4 bases to trimming and J lost 9 bases; unmatched junction nucleotides: 4. CDR3 length: 15 residues. Source material: peripheral blood. The chain links TRBV3-1 (or the pseudogene TRBV3-2) to TRBJ1-6, with 12 bases that match TRBD1. This clonotype was sampled from an elderly woman with acute or convalescent COVID-19. CDR3 in DNA: TGTGCCAGCAGCCCTACGGGACAGGGGGCTTCACCCCTCCACTTT. Protein: CASSPTGQGASPLHF.